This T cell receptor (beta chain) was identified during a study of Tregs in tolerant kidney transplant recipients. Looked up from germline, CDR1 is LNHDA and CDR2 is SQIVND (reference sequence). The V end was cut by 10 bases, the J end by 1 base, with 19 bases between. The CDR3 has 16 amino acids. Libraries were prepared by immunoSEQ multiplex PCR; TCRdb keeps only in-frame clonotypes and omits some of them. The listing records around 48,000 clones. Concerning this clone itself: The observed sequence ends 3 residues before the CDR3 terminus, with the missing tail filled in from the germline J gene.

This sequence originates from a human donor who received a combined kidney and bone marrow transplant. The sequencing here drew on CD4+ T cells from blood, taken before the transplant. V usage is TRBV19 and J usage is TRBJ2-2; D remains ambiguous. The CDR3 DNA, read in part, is TGTGCCACTCGGAGCGCCCAGAAAGAGAACACCGGGGAG. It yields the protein CATRSAQKENTGE. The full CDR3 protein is CATRSAQKENTGELFF.